The entry that follows covers one TCR beta chain sequence. Its antigen specificity is not known. There are no base qualities to consult, and no much larger clone falls within one base. These data come from a study of cytomegalovirus exposure and HLA in healthy donors (dated by TCRdb to 2016 to 2017). Study-wide context: According to a later analysis, the roughly 120 validation repertoires were produced on the same platform as the approximately 620 repertoires of the first cohort. The aim of the study was to test whether cataloging public T cell receptors could identify signatures of past pathogen exposure. Along with the approximately 620-subject first cohort, a separate validation cohort of over a hundred different subjects was used. To predict cytomegalovirus infection status, the study brought together high-throughput TCR immunosequencing, statistical association of individual TCRs with disease status, and machine learning.

Summary of the overall study and its limitations: While some public TCRs were present in many individuals, most TCR sequences turned up only very rarely across donors. A total of 150 or so TCR beta chains were listed by the study as associated with cytomegalovirus. The validation cohort had no HLA typing available for a later analysis, so co-occurrence within that cohort was assessed over all 130 or so repertoires. Cytomegalovirus status was reported to be diagnosed by the classifier with high specificity and sensitivity in both the original and validation cohorts. According to the authors, the approach could potentially be generalized to other disease states and immunological phenotypes. Three of the identified cytomegalovirus-associated TCR beta chains were confirmed in vitro to be specific for cytomegalovirus antigens. A later analysis found that TCRs clustered in the first cohort also tended to co-occur in the 120 or so validation repertoires, with 94% of cluster scores above 0.

Separate from the approximately 700-subject first cohort, the validation cohort of 90 to 150 subjects was the group to which the donors belonged. Library preparation was by the immunoSEQ multiplex PCR assay. As for the original processing: A statistical classification framework was built to diagnose cytomegalovirus status from the catalog of TCR beta chain sequences. TCRdb took this table from immuneACCESS and kept in-frame rearrangements with V and J called. Such tables lack part of the clones; where checked against another copy, unresolved V genes explain under half of the gap, and the rest is unexplained. The D gene and trimming were derived from the DNA, and the V and J assignments and clone size from that table. The sample table holds about 240,000 clones, of which around 86% were seen once. The top ten clonotypes cover over 0.95% of the sample. The origin of this receptor is a woman younger than 45 in good health and CMV-seropositive. Sequencing used PBMCs.

The CDR3 protein is CASSLSLRYQETQYF. The sequence in DNA is TGTGCCAGCTCACTGTCACTGAGGTACCAAGAGACCCAGTACTTC. Recombination joined TRBV18 with TRBJ2-5; no confident D gene assignment can be made. Counted from cysteine to phenylalanine, this CDR3 has 15 amino acids. Only the CDR3 part of the read is kept: 45 bases, read in frame from the first base. CDR1 and CDR2 were assigned from the germline V gene as KGHSH and LQKENI. V is pared back by 4 bases and J by 0 bases, with 12 bases lying between the germline termini.